These T cell receptor beta chains were read from a single sample in a study of T cells after yellow fever vaccination. TCRdb fed the 5' RACE reads into MiXCR, producing one record per CDR3 protein. The table has approximately 24,000 distinct CDR3 sequences, 5.5% seen once. The sequenced sample was PBMCs, either bulk or a sorted T-cell subset (CD4+, CD8+, memory, or dextramer-sorted; not recorded which), obtained 15 days after the yellow fever booster vaccination. These receptors came from a man aged 30-40 years who received the YFV17D yellow fever vaccine. The CDR3 runs from the conserved cysteine through the conserved F or W. D genes are given only for firm matches. The size of a clone is reported for some rows only, either as once, few or many, or as a class for expanded clones.

TRBJ2-1 many . TRBV27 TGTGCCAGCAGTTTAGGCAGGAACAATGAGCAGTTCTTC CASSLGRNNEQFF
TRBJ1-1 many . TRBV18 TGTGCCAGCTCACCGAGTAATAGGGGTGGTGAAGCTTTCTTT CASSPSNRGGEAFF
TRBJ1-2 many . TRBV20-1 TGCAGTGCCAAGATGACACTGACTGATAACTATGGCTACACCTTC CSAKMTLTDNYGYTF
TRBJ2-7 many TRBD1 TRBV19 TGTGCCAGTAGTAGCGCCGGGACAGGGACCCACGAGCAGTACTTC CASSSAGTGTHEQYF
TRBJ2-7 many . TRBV6-5 TGTGCCAGCAGTTCAGGGAACCACGAGCAGTACTTC CASSSGNHEQYF
TRBJ1-2 many . TRBV29-1 TGCAGCGCTACCATCCTCAGGGGAGATAGGGGCTACACCTTC CSATILRGDRGYTF
TRBJ1-1 few . TRBV2 TGTGCCAGCAGGCAGACTACCGGGACCCATATTAGGAACACTGAAGCTTTCTTT CASRQTTGTHIRNTEAFF
TRBJ2-7 . . TRBV3-1 TGTGCCAGCAGCCAAGATAATCGAGTAAGGTACGAGCAGTACTTC CASSQDNRVRYEQYF
TRBJ2-7 many TRBD2 TRBV20-1 TGCAGTGCTAGAAATAGCGGGAGTTACGAGCAGTACTTC CSARNSGSYEQYF
TRBJ2-7 many TRBD2 TRBV12-3/TRBV12-4 TGTGCCAGCAGACTGGGAGAAGCGGGAGGTGACTACGAGCAGTACTTC CASRLGEAGGDYEQYF
TRBJ2-5 many TRBD2 TRBV5-4 TGTGCCAGCAGCTGGGGGGGAGAGACCCAGTACTTC CASSWGGETQYF
TRBJ1-1 many . TRBV2 TGTGCCAGCAGGGAGGTTTCGGACACTGAAGCTTTCTTT CASREVSDTEAFF
TRBJ2-2 few . TRBV7-7 TGTGCTAGCAGCGCAAGGGTGACCGGGGAGCTGTTTTTT CASSARVTGELFF
TRBJ2-3 many . TRBV18 TGTGCCAGCTCACCCCCAATCGGGGCAGATACGCAGTATTTT CASSPPIGADTQYF
TRBJ2-5 many . TRBV7-2 TGTGCCAGCAGCCCAGGACACAGGGCGTTTGAGACCCAGTACTTC CASSPGHRAFETQYF
TRBJ2-5 many . TRBV7-2 TGTGCCAGCAGCCGTCCGGGTCGAGGAGAGACCCAGTACTTC CASSRPGRGETQYF
TRBJ2-3 many . TRBV3-1 TGTGCCAGCAGCCAGGGTTGGGGAGGCACAGATACGCAGTATTTT CASSQGWGGTDTQYF
TRBJ2-1 many . TRBV7-9 TGTGCCAGTAGAGCCTACAATGAGCAGTTCTTC CASRAYNEQFF
TRBJ2-2 many TRBD2 TRBV20-1 TGCAGTGCTAGACGGCGGCTAGCGGGACGAACCGGGGAGCTGTTTTTT CSARRRLAGRTGELFF
TRBJ2-3 many . TRBV7-8 TGTGCCAGCCGGGGACTTACAGATACGCAGTATTTT CASRGLTDTQYF
TRBJ2-3 many . TRBV11-2 TGTGCCAGCAGCTTCTTTAGCCCTGGGACAGATACGCAGTATTTT CASSFFSPGTDTQYF
TRBJ2-5 many . TRBV5-1 TGCGCCAGCGGGTCCGGAGGGAACAGTCAAGAGACCCAGTACTTC CASGSGGNSQETQYF
TRBJ1-2 many TRBD1 TRBV7-2 TGTGCCAGCAGCACGGGACAGGGGGGCTACACCTTC CASSTGQGGYTF
TRBJ1-2 . . TRBV5-1 TGCGCCAGCAGCACCCTGACAGCGGACTATGGCTACACCTTC CASSTLTADYGYTF
TRBJ2-5 many . TRBV5-5 TGTGCCAGCAGCAAGGGAGGAGGCCAAGAGACCCAGTACTTC CASSKGGGQETQYF
TRBJ2-1 many . TRBV20-1 TGCAGTGCTAGTCGGGGGGCTGGTGAGCAGTTCTTC CSASRGAGEQFF
TRBJ2-3 many . TRBV7-8 TGTGCCAGCAGCTTTTTGGCATCGGCGGGGTACACAGATACGCAGTATTTT CASSFLASAGYTDTQYF
TRBJ2-1 many TRBD2 TRBV30 TGTGCCGCCCCGGGGGCGGGAGGGGGCAATGAGCAGTTCTTC CAAPGAGGGNEQFF
TRBJ2-2 many TRBD2 TRBV20-1 TGCAGTGCTAGTTTTCCCGGGACTAGCGGTAGCGGGGAGCTGTTTTTT CSASFPGTSGSGELFF
TRBJ2-2 many TRBD2 TRBV5-1 TGCGCCAGCAGCTCTCTCCCCGGGACTAGCCATACCGGGGAGCTGTTTTTT CASSSLPGTSHTGELFF
TRBJ2-7 many . TRBV19 TGTGCCAGTAGTATCCAGGGTGGTTCCGACGAGCAGTACTTC CASSIQGGSDEQYF
TRBJ1-5 many . TRBV20-1 TGCAGTGCTAGGACAACTTATAGCAATCAGCCCCAGCATTTT CSARTTYSNQPQHF
TRBJ2-1 many TRBD2 TRBV28 TGTGCCAGCAGTTTATTGGCTAGCGGTCAGTCCTACAATGAGCAGTTCTTC CASSLLASGQSYNEQFF
TRBJ2-7 many . TRBV4-3 TGCGCCAGCAGCCAAGAGAGTGTGGCAGGCCACGAGCAGTACTTC CASSQESVAGHEQYF
TRBJ2-2 many . TRBV11-2 TGTGCCAGCAGCCCCCCTATACAGGGCAACGCGAACACCGGGGAGCTGTTTTTT CASSPPIQGNANTGELFF
TRBJ2-1 many . TRBV3-1 TGTGCCAGCAGCCCCCCCGGGACTTTCCGCTACAATGAGCAGTTCTTC CASSPPGTFRYNEQFF
TRBJ2-7 many TRBD2 TRBV12-3/TRBV12-4 TGTGCCAGCAGTTTGGGGACTAGCGGTTCCGAGCAGTACTTC CASSLGTSGSEQYF
TRBJ2-7 many TRBD2 TRBV11-1 TGTGCCAGCAGCGCCCCTTACCTAGCGGGAGGATCATTCGCTCGGGAGCAGTACTTC CASSAPYLAGGSFAREQYF
TRBJ2-7 many . TRBV11-2 TGTGCCAGCAGCTTCTCACCTAGTAACGGACTCTACGAGCAGTACTTC CASSFSPSNGLYEQYF
TRBJ2-2 medium-sized TRBD2 TRBV5-1 TGCGCCAGCAGCGGGGGACTAGCAGAGACCGGGGAGCTGTTTTTT CASSGGLAETGELFF
TRBJ2-2 many . TRBV4-1 TGCGCCAGCAGCCTTGTGAACCCCGGGGAGCTGTTTTTT CASSLVNPGELFF
TRBJ1-6 many TRBD1 TRBV6-1 TGTGCCAGCACTGGTTTCGGACAGGGAGGGAATTCACCCCTCCACTTT CASTGFGQGGNSPLHF
TRBJ2-1 many TRBD2 TRBV9 TGTGCCAGCAGCCTCGCTAGCGGTCTCTCCTACAATGAGCAGTTCTTC CASSLASGLSYNEQFF
TRBJ2-3 many TRBD2 TRBV3-1 TGTGCCAGCAGATCTAGCGGGAGGGCGGTCGCAGATACGCAGTATTTT CASRSSGRAVADTQYF
TRBJ2-3 many . TRBV30 TGTGCCTCCGAATTCCGCGGGGACAACACAGATACGCAGTATTTT CASEFRGDNTDTQYF
TRBJ2-2 many TRBD2 TRBV24-1 TGTGCCACTCAGACTAGCGGGAGTACCGGGGAGCTGTTTTTT CATQTSGSTGELFF
TRBJ2-7 many TRBD2 TRBV19 TGTGCACGCGGGACTAGCGGGAGGAGAACCTACGAGCAGTACTTC CARGTSGRRTYEQYF
TRBJ2-7 many . TRBV7-3 TGTGCCAGCAGCCCAGAGTTAGGCGAGCAGTACTTC CASSPELGEQYF
TRBJ2-5 . TRBD2 TRBV11-1 TGTGCCAGCACCCCCCCCTCAAGGACTAGCACTAGAGGGGAGACCCAGTACTTC CASTPPSRTSTRGETQYF
TRBJ2-3 many . TRBV6-2/TRBV6-3 TGTGCCAGCAGTTATCAGGGGCGCACAGATACGCAGTATTTT CASSYQGRTDTQYF
TRBJ2-1 many . TRBV27 TGTGCCAGCAGTCCCGCAAATGAGCAGTTCTTC CASSPANEQFF
TRBJ1-3 . . TRBV4-2 TGTGCCAGCAGCCGAGCAGGGATCTCTGGAAACACCATATATTTT CASSRAGISGNTIYF
TRBJ2-7 many TRBD2 TRBV7-2 TGTGCCAGCAGCTTAGGGGGACTAGCGGCGCAGTACTTC CASSLGGLAAQYF
TRBJ2-1 many . TRBV9 TGTGCCAGCAGCGTAGGATGGTCAGGGAGGAATGAGCAGTTCTTC CASSVGWSGRNEQFF
TRBJ1-1 many . TRBV5-5 TGTGCCAGCAGCGTCATTGAGAACACTGAAGCTTTCTTT CASSVIENTEAFF
TRBJ2-7 many TRBD1 TRBV7-9 TGTGCCAGCAGCCTAGACAGGGGTGCCTACGAGCAGTACTTC CASSLDRGAYEQYF